This record concerns one T cell receptor beta chain sequence. The source of the sample is a study of OX40 agonist ivuxolimab in advanced cancers. Turning to the study itself: An anti-OX40 (CD134) antibody with agonistic activity, ivuxolimab, was administered to patients.

The V gene's germline CDR1 is MNHNY and CDR2 SVGAGI (reference sequence). Trimming took off 6 bases at V and 0 bases at J, with 14 bases between the two ends. This CDR3 is built from 15 residues. TCRdb's table, derived via immunoSEQ multiplex PCR, lists solely in-frame clones and lacks some. The table records about 67,000 clones, 90% to 95% of them present only once. The source is an adult with an advanced solid tumor such as melanoma, head and neck, liver or kidney cancer. The chain has TRBV6-6 and TRBJ1-1; D may be TRBD1 (6 bases). Source: CD4+ or CD8+ T cells sorted from blood, taken in a trial of the OX40 agonist ivuxolimab. CDR3 residues: CASSLITGMNTEAFF. The CDR3 coding sequence is TGTGCCAGCAGCTTAATTACAGGGATGAACACTGAAGCTTTCTTT.